This TCR beta chain appears in the sequencing data of a study of OX40 agonist ivuxolimab in advanced cancers. Study details: The eligibility criteria allowed prior anti-PD-1, anti-PD-L1 or anti-CTLA-4 therapy, and approximately 38% had some. Points from the study as a whole: Partial responders at 0.1-3.0 mg/kg had among the lowest clonal expansion. The study observed clonal expansion of CD4+ and CD8+ blood T cells by week 6 at 0.1 to 3.0 mg/kg.

The germline V and J ends were trimmed by 2 bases and 0 bases, with 11 bases remaining between them. Germline V gives CDR1 MNHEY, CDR2 SMNVEV (reference sequence). The CDR3 runs to 15 residues. Generated by immunoSEQ multiplex PCR, the TCRdb table keeps only in-frame clones and is missing some. The data show roughly 100,000 clones, with 70% to 85% seen just once and 3.5% to 4% held by the top ten. Comments on this clone: Its antigen is not known.

The sample consisted of CD4+ or CD8+ T cells sorted from blood, taken in a trial of the OX40 agonist ivuxolimab. J is TRBJ2-7 and V is TRBV27; TRBD1 is a possible D gene (6 bases). This TCR was recovered from an adult with an advanced solid tumor such as melanoma, head and neck, liver or kidney cancer. The CDR3, as DNA: TGTGCCAGCAGTTTAACGGGACACAACTCCTACGAGCAGTACTTC. Translating it yields CASSLTGHNSYEQYF.